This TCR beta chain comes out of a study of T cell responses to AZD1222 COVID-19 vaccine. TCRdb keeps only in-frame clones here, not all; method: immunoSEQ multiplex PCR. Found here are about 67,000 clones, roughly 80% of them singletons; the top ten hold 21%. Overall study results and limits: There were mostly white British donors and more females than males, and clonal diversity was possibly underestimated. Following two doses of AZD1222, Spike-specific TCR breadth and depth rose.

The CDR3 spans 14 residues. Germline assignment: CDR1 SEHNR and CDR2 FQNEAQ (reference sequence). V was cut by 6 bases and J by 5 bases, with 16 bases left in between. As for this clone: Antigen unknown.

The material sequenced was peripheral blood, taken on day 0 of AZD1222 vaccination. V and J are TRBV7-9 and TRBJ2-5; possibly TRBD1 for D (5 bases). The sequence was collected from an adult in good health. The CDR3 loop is CASSPSPQGETQYF. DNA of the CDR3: TGTGCCAGCAGTCCCTCCCCCCAGGGTGAGACCCAGTACTTC.